The T cell receptor (beta chain) under discussion was sequenced for a study of blood T cell repertoires in COVID-19. In the study overall: Sites across the United States, Italy and Spain contributed samples from acute and convalescent COVID-19. PBMCs, B-cell-depleted T cells, or T cells were the source of the cDNA or gDNA that made up the material.

This clone appeared once. Original methodology: Estimation of nucleated cell counts relied on the amplification of reference gene primers. TCRdb's copy holds only in-frame clones and misses some; the assay was immunoSEQ multiplex PCR. Clone size and V and J calls were adopted from that table, with D and trimming inferred from the DNA. The repertoire holds 35,000 or so clones, more than 65% seen once, with approximately 32% in the top ten. This CDR3 comprises 14 residues. V was clipped by 7 bases and J by 4 bases; unmatched bases: 7. Germline V gene sequence: CDR1 LGHNT, CDR2 FRNRAP. The specimen was peripheral blood. The chain uses TRBV12-5 and TRBJ1-5; 7 nucleotides match TRBD1. The sequence was collected from a man aged 80 or over with active or convalescent COVID-19. The CDR3 DNA follows: TGTGCTAGTGTCTCACAGGGGACAAATCAGCCCCAGCATTTT. This translates into CASVSQGTNQPQHF.